This T cell receptor beta chain is from a study of T cells expressing NK-cell markers. For the study at large: Sorted CD3+CD56-NKG2C+, CD3+CD56+NKG2C- and CD3+CD56+NKG2C+ T cells were the source of the TCR beta repertoires. Most of the eight sequenced donors were classified as HCMV-seropositive, and one was classified as seronegative. Study conclusions and caveats: One observes that, in a handful of donors, these clonotypes were also the leading ones within the CD3+CD56-NKG2C+ fraction.

Concerning this clonotype: Its antigen remains unidentified.

TCRdb reanalyzed the 5' RACE reads, giving one entry per CDR3 protein sequence and no DNA. The sample totals about 170,000 distinct CDR3 sequences. The TCR sequence derives from a man aged 18 to 69 in good health. The sequenced sample was blood T cells: a sorted CD56 or NKG2C T cell subset, CD4+ or CD8+ T cells, or bulk PBMC T cells (not recorded which).

CDR3 in amino acids: CASSQEAGALYEQYF. The rearrangement joins TRBV4-1 to TRBJ2-7. The length of the CDR3 is 15 residues. Germline assignment: CDR1 MGHRA and CDR2 YSYEKL.